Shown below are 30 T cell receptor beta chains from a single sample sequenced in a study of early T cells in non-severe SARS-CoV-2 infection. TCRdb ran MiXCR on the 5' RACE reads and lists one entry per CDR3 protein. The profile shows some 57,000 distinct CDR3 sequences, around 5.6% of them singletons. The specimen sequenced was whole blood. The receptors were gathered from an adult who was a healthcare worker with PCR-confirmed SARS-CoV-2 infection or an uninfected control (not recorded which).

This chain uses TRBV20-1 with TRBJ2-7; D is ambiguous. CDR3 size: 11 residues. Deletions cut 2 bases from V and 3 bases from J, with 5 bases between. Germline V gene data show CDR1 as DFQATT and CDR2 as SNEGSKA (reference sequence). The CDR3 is CSARPDYEQYF. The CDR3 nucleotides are TGCAGTGCTAGACCTGACTACGAGCAGTACTTC.

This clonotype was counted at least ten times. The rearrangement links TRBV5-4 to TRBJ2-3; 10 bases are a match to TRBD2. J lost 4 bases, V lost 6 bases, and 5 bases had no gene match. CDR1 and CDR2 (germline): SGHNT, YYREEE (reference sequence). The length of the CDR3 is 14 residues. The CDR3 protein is CASNASGSPDTQYF. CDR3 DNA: TGTGCCAGCAATGCTAGCGGGAGTCCAGATACGCAGTATTTT.

The CDR3 protein is CASSVGGQLNEKLFF. The CDR3 DNA sequence: TGTGCCAGCAGCGTAGGGGGACAGCTTAATGAAAAACTGTTTTTT. V is TRBV9 and J is TRBJ1-4, with 7 bases that match TRBD1. Trimming took 0 bases from V and 4 from J; bases not matched to a gene: 3. CDR1 SGDLS and CDR2 YYNGEE come from the germline V gene. The length of the CDR3 is 15 residues. The full variable domain, rest sourced from reference TRBV9 and TRBJ1-4, is DSGVTQTPKHLITATGQRVTLRCSPRSGDLSVYWYQQSLDQGLQFLIQYYNGEERAKGNILERFSAQQFPDLHSELNLSSLELGDSALYFCASSVGGQLNEKLFFGSGTQLSVL.

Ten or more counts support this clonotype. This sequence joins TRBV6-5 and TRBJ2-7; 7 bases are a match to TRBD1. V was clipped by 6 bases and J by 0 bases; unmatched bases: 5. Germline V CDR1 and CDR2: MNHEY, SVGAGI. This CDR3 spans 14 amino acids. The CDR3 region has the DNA TGTGCCAGCAGGAGACAGGGCAGCTCCTACGAGCAGTACTTC. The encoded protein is CASRRQGSSYEQYF.

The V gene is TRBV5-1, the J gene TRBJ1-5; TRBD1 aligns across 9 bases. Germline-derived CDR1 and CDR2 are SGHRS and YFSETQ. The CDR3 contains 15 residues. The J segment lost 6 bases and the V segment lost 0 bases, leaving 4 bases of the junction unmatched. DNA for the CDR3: TGCGCCAGCAGCTTGGCCGGGGACAGGGCTCAGCCCCAGCATTTT. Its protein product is CASSLAGDRAQPQHF.

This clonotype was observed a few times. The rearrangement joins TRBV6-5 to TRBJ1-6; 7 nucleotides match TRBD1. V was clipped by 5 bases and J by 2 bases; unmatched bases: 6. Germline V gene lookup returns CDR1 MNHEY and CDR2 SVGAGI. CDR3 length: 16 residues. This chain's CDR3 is CASSGQAIPYNSPLHF. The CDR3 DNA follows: TGTGCCAGCAGTGGACAGGCTATTCCCTATAATTCACCCCTCCACTTT.

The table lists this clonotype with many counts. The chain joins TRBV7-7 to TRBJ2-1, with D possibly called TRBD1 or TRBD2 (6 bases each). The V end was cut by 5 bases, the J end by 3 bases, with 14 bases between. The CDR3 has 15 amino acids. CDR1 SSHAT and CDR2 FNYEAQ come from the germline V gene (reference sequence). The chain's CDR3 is CASSPYGGVYNEQFF. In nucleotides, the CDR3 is TGTGCCAGCAGCCCCTACGGGGGCGTCTACAATGAGCAGTTCTTC.

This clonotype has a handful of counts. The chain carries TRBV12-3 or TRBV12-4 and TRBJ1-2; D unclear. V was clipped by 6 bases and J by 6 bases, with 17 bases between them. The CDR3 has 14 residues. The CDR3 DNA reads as TGTGCCAGCAGCGCTTTCGATCGGGAGAATGGCTACACCTTC. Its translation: CASSAFDRENGYTF.

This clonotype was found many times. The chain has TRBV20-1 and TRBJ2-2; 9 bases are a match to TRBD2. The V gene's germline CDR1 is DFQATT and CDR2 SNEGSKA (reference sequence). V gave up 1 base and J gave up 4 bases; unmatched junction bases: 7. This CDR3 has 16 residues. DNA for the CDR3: TGCAGTGCTAGAGGGGGGAGCGGGAGGATCACCGGGGAGCTGTTTTTT. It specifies CSARGGSGRITGELFF.

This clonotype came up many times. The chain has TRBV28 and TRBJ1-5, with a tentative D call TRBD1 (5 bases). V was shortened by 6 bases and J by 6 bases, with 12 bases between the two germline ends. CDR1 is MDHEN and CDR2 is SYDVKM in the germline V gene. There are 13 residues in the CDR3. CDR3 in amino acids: CASSPGGSQPQHF. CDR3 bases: TGTGCCAGCAGCCCCGGGGGGAGTCAGCCCCAGCATTTT.

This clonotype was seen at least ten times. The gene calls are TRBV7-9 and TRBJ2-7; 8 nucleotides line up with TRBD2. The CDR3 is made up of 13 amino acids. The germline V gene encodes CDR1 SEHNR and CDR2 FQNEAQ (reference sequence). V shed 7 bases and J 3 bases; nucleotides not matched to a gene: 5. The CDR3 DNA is TGTGCCAGCACCCCGGGGGGGCTCTACGAGCAGTACTTC. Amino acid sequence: CASTPGGLYEQYF.

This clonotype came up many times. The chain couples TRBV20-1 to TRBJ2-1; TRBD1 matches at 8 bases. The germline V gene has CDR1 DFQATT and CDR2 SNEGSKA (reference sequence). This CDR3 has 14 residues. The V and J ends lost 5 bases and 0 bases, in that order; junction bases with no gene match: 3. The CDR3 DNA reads TGCAGTGCTGACAGGGGCAGCTCCTACAATGAGCAGTTCTTC. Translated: CSADRGSSYNEQFF.

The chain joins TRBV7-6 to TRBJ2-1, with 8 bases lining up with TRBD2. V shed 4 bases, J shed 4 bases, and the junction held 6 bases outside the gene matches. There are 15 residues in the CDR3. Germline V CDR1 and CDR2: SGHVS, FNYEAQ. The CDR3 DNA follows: TGTGCCAGCAGCTCTCCTAGCGGGTCTTACAATGAGCAGTTCTTC. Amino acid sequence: CASSSPSGSYNEQFF.

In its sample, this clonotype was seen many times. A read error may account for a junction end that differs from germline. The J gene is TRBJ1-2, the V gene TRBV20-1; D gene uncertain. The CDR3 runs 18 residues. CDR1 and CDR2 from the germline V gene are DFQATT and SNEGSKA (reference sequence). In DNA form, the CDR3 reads TGCAGTGTTAGAAACCCCGGACGGATACCCCATGCAGGCGATGGCTACACCTTC. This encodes CSVRNPGRIPHAGDGYTF.

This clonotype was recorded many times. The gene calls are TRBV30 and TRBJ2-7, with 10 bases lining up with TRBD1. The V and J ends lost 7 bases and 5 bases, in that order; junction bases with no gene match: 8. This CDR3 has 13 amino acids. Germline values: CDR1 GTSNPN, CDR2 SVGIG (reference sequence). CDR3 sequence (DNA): TGTGCCTACTCGGGACAGGGGAGGAACGAGCAGTACTTC. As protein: CAYSGQGRNEQYF.

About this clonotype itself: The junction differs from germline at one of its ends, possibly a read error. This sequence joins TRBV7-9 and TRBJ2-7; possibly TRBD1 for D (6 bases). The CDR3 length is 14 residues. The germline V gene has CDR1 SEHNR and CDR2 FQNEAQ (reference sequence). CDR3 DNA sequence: TGTGCCAGCAGCTTGCGAACAGGGAGAGACGAGCGGTACTTC. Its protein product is CASSLRTGRDERYF. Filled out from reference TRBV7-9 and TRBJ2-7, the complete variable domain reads DTGVSQNPRHKITKRGQNVTFRCDPISEHNRLYWYRQTLGQGPEFLTYFQNEAQLEKSRLLSDRFSAERPKGSFSTLEIQRTEQGDSAMYLCASSLRTGRDERYFGPGTRLTVT.

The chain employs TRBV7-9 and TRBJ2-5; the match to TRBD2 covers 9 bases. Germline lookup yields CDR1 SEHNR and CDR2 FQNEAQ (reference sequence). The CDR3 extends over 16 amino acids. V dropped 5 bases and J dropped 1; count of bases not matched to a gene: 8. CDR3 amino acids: CASSQMTSGIQETQYF. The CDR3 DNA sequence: TGTGCCAGCAGCCAAATGACTAGCGGAATCCAAGAGACCCAGTACTTC.

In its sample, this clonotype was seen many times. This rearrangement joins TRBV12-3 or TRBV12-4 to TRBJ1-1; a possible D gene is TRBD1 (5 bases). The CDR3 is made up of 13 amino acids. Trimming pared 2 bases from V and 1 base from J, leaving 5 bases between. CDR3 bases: TGTGCCAGCAGTTTACAGGGGAACACTGAAGCTTTCTTT. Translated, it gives CASSLQGNTEAFF.

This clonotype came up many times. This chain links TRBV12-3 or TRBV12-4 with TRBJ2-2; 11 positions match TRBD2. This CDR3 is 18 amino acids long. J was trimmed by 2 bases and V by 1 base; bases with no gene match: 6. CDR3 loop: CASSLDPLAGGNTGELFF. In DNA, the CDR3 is TGTGCCAGCAGTTTAGATCCCCTAGCGGGAGGTAACACCGGGGAGCTGTTTTTT.

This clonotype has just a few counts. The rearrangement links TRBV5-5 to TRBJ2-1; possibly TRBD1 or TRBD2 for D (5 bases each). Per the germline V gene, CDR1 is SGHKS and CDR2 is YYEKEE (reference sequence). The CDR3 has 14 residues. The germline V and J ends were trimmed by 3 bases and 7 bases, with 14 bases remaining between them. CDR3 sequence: CASSSGTLGNEQFF. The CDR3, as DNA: TGTGCCAGCAGCTCTGGGACCTTGGGGAATGAGCAGTTCTTC.

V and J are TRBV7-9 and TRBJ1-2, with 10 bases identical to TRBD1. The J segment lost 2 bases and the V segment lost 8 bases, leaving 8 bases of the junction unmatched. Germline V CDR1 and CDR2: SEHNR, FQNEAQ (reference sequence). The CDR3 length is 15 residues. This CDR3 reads CASFGQGVVNYGYTF. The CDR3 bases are TGTGCCAGCTTTGGACAGGGGGTAGTAAACTATGGCTACACCTTC.

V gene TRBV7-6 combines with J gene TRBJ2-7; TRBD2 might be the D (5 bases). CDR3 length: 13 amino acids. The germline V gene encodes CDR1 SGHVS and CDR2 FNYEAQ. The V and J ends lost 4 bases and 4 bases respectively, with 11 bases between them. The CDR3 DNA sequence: TGTGCCAGCAGCTCCCTAAGCGGTTACGAGCAGTACTTC. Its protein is CASSSLSGYEQYF. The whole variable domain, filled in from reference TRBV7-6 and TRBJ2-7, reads GAGVSQSPRYKVTKRGQDVALRCDPISGHVSLYWYRQALGQGPEFLTYFNYEAQQDKSGLPNDRFSAERPEGSISTLTIQRTEQRDSAMYRCASSSLSGYEQYFGPGTRLTVT.

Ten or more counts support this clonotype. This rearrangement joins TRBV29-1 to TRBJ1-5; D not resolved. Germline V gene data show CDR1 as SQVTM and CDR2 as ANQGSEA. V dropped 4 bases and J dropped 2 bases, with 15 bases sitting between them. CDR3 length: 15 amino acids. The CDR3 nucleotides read TGCAGCGTTGCCGACGGTTTTTTGGGCAATCAGCCCCAGCATTTT. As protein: CSVADGFLGNQPQHF.

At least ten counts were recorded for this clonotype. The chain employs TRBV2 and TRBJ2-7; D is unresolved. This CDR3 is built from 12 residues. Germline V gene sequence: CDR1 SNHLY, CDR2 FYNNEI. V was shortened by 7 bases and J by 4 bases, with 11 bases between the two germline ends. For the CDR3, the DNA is TGTGCCAGCACCGAAATTCTGTACGAGCAGTACTTC. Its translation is CASTEILYEQYF. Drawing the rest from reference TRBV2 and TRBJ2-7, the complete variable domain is EPEVTQTPSHQVTQMGQEVILRCVPISNHLYFYWYRQILGQKVEFLVSFYNNEISEKSEIFDDQFSVERPDGSNFTLKIRSTKLEDSAMYFCASTEILYEQYFGPGTRLTVT.

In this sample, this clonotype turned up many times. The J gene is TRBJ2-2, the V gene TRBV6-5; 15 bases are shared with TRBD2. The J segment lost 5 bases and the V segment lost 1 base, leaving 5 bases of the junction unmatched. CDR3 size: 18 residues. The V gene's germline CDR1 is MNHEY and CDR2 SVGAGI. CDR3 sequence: CASSYLGLAGGGTGELFF. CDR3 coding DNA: TGTGCCAGCAGTTACTTGGGACTAGCGGGAGGCGGGACCGGGGAGCTGTTTTTT.

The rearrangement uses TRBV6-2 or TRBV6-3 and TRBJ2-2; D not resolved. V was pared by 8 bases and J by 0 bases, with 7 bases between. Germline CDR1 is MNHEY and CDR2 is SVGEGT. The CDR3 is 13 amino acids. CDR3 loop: CASAAANTGELFF. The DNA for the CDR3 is TGTGCCAGCGCTGCGGCGAACACCGGGGAGCTGTTTTTT.

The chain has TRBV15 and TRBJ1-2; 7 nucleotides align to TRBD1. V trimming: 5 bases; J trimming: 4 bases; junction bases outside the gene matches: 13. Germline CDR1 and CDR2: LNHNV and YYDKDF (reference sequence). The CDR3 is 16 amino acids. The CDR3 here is CATSPRSGGQVYGYTF. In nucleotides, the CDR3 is TGTGCCACCAGCCCTCGGTCAGGGGGGCAGGTCTATGGCTACACCTTC.

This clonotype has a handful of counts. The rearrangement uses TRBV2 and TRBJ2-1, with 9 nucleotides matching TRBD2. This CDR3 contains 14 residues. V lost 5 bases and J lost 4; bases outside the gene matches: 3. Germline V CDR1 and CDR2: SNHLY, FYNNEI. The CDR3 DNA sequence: TGTGCCAGCAGTCCGACTAGCGGTTACAATGAGCAGTTCTTC. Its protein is CASSPTSGYNEQFF.

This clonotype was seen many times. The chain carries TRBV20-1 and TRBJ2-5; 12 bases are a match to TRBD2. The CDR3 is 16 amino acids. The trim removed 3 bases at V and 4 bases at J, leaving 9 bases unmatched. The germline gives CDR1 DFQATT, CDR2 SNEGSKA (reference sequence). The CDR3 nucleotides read TGCAGTGCTAGGTCTAGCGGGAGGGTAGGAGGAGAGACCCAGTACTTC. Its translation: CSARSSGRVGGETQYF.

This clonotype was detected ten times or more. CDR3 nucleotide sequence: TGCAGTGCTAGGGTGGGGACTAGCCCAGATACGCAGTATTTT. It is translated as CSARVGTSPDTQYF. The chain employs TRBV20-1 and TRBJ2-3; 9 nucleotides align to TRBD2. The CDR3 is 14 amino acids. The J segment lost 4 bases and the V segment lost 3 bases, leaving 5 bases of the junction unmatched. Germline-derived CDR1 and CDR2 are DFQATT and SNEGSKA (reference sequence).